Listed here are 17 T cell receptor beta chains from one sample, sequenced in a study of a mutant IDH1 vaccine in newly diagnosed glioma. Described time point: baseline, week 1 (first vaccination visit). Specified treatment: pre-vaccination baseline after standard-of-care therapy. Profiled with immunoSEQ multiplex PCR; TCRdb holds only in-frame clones, not every one. The table shows some 56,000 clones, with approximately 91% occurring only once. This specimen was PBMCs, taken from a glioma patient treated with radiotherapy, temozolomide or both. These receptors were collected from a man aged 50-60 years with glioma.

This chain links TRBV29-1 with TRBJ2-3, with D perhaps TRBD2 (7 bases). CDR3 length equals 15 residues. Germline values: CDR1 SQVTM, CDR2 ANQGSEA. The ends were cut back, 6 bases at V and 1 base at J, with 17 bases in the middle. Here the CDR3 DNA reads TGCAGCGTCCGAGGAGGGGGGGCCGGCACAGATACGCAGTATTTT. It specifies CSVRGGGAGTDTQYF.

The J gene is TRBJ1-2, the V gene TRBV15; 11 bases are shared with TRBD1. The CDR3 covers 15 residues. The V gene end was trimmed by 5 bases and the J gene end by 2 bases; junction bases not matched to a gene: 4. Germline values: CDR1 LNHNV, CDR2 YYDKDF (reference sequence). CDR3 region: CATSRRTGGNYGYTF. CDR3 in DNA: TGTGCCACCAGCCGAAGGACAGGGGGCAACTATGGCTACACCTTC.

The rearrangement joins TRBV28 to TRBJ2-6; 7 bases match TRBD1. V was pared by 4 bases and J by 1 base, with 7 bases of the junction left unmatched. CDR1 is MDHEN and CDR2 is SYDVKM in the germline V gene. CDR3 length equals 17 residues. Written as DNA, the CDR3 is TGTGCCAGCAGTTCACCCCCACAGGGGTCTGGGGCCAACGTCCTGACTTTC. It is translated as CASSSPPQGSGANVLTF.

This clone was detected a few times. As DNA, the CDR3 is TGTGCCAGCATTGGGGTAGCCGGGGTGCGAGAGACCCAGTACTTC. Protein: CASIGVAGVRETQYF. The chain links TRBV2 to TRBJ2-5; D perhaps matches TRBD2 (5 bases). This CDR3 is 15 amino acids long. V was clipped by 7 bases and J by 4 bases, with 19 bases between them. Germline lookup yields CDR1 SNHLY and CDR2 FYNNEI. Based on the CDR3 plus reference TRBV2 and TRBJ2-5, the full variable domain is EPEVTQTPSHQVTQMGQEVILRCVPISNHLYFYWYRQILGQKVEFLVSFYNNEISEKSEIFDDQFSVERPDGSNFTLKIRSTKLEDSAMYFCASIGVAGVRETQYFGPGTRLLVL.

The genes are TRBV7-2 and TRBJ1-2, with D uncertain. V was clipped by 5 bases and J by 0 bases, with 13 bases between them. The CDR3 totals 15 residues. Germline CDR1 is SGHTA and CDR2 is FQGNSA. The CDR3 nucleotides read TGTGCCAGCAGCCCAAGTAGCGTCGCTAACTATGGCTACACCTTC. Translation gives CASSPSSVANYGYTF.

The chain employs TRBV2 and TRBJ2-3; 8 nucleotides agree with TRBD2. The CDR3 runs 16 residues. Germline trimming cut 7 bases from V and 0 bases from J; bases unmatched to any gene: 9. Germline V gene sequence: CDR1 SNHLY, CDR2 FYNNEI. CDR3 protein: CASTTSTSGSTDTQYF. CDR3 DNA sequence: TGTGCCAGCACCACGTCTACTAGCGGAAGCACAGATACGCAGTATTTT.

The chain recombines TRBV5-1 with TRBJ1-4; D remains ambiguous. Germline V gene sequence: CDR1 SGHRS, CDR2 YFSETQ. There are 14 residues in the CDR3. V dropped 2 bases and J dropped 4 bases, with 9 bases sitting between them. CDR3 nucleotides: TGCGCCAGCAGCTTTGGAGGGTATAATGAAAAACTGTTTTTT. Amino acids: CASSFGGYNEKLFF.

J is TRBJ2-7 and V is TRBV27; 8 nucleotides agree with TRBD2. With V trimmed by 1 base and J by 6 bases, 5 bases remained unmatched. The CDR3 extends over 14 amino acids. Germline CDR1 reads MNHEY; CDR2 reads SMNVEV (reference sequence). This CDR3 reads CASSLFSGAREQYF. The CDR3 DNA reads TGTGCCAGCAGTTTATTTAGCGGGGCACGCGAGCAGTACTTC.

This clone has more than one count but fewer than ten. The chain's CDR3 is CASMGEGRETQYF. CDR3 coding DNA: TGTGCCAGCATGGGGGAGGGCCGGGAGACCCAGTACTTC. V usage is TRBV2 and J usage is TRBJ2-5; 7 bases line up with TRBD2. CDR3 length equals 13 residues. Losses at the gene ends were 7 bases for V and 5 bases for J; bases not matched to a gene: 7. The germline CDR1 and CDR2 sequences are SNHLY and FYNNEI.

The rearrangement uses TRBV7-3 and TRBJ1-1; D gene unclear. The germline gives CDR1 SGHTA, CDR2 FQGTGA. Trimming shortened V by 5 bases and J by 2 bases, and 9 bases separated the two germline ends. This CDR3 region has 13 residues. The CDR3 is CASSQQINTEAFF. CDR3 nucleotide sequence: TGTGCCAGCAGCCAACAGATAAACACTGAAGCTTTCTTT.

V is TRBV6-1 and J is TRBJ1-2, with D possibly being TRBD1 (6 bases). The V gene lost 3 bases and the J gene lost 4 bases, with 12 bases spanning the gap. There are 14 residues in the CDR3. From germline, CDR1 is MNHNS and CDR2 SASEGT. The CDR3 sequence: CASSEPGEAYGYTF. The CDR3 bases are TGTGCCAGCAGTGAGCCAGGGGAGGCCTATGGCTACACCTTC.

V and J are TRBV9 and TRBJ2-3; 10 nucleotides line up with TRBD2. The germline gives CDR1 SGDLS, CDR2 YYNGEE. This CDR3 comprises 16 residues. With V trimmed by 3 bases and J by 2 bases, 6 bases remained unmatched. CDR3 loop: CASSAKGLADTDTQYF. CDR3 sequence (DNA): TGTGCCAGCAGCGCCAAAGGACTAGCGGACACAGATACGCAGTATTTT. Full variable domain (rest looked up from reference TRBV9 and TRBJ2-3): DSGVTQTPKHLITATGQRVTLRCSPRSGDLSVYWYQQSLDQGLQFLIQYYNGEERAKGNILERFSAQQFPDLHSELNLSSLELGDSALYFCASSAKGLADTDTQYFGPGTRLTVL.

This sequence joins TRBV7-2 and TRBJ1-5; 8 bases line up with TRBD1. Germline CDR1 SGHTA, CDR2 FQGNSA. With 2 bases clipped from V and 7 bases from J, the junction kept 7 bases outside the gene matches. The CDR3 is made up of 15 amino acids. In DNA form, the CDR3 reads TGTGCCAGCAGCTTATGGCAGGGGGCAGGGCAGCCCCAGCATTTT. Its translation is CASSLWQGAGQPQHF.

Only one count was recorded for this clone. The rearrangement links TRBV5-6 to TRBJ1-1, with D possibly being TRBD1 (6 bases). Germline V gene lookup returns CDR1 SGHDT and CDR2 YYEEEE. With 3 bases removed from V and 5 bases from J, the gap between germline ends came to 14 bases. The CDR3 loop spans 14 amino acids. The CDR3: CASSSGARRTEAFF. The CDR3 nucleotides read TGTGCCAGCAGCTCGGGGGCACGGCGGACTGAAGCTTTCTTT.

The rearrangement joins TRBV5-1 to TRBJ2-1; TRBD1 matches at 7 bases. The CDR3 is 15 residues long. Trimming at V came to 1 base and at J to 7 bases, leaving 8 bases not matched to a gene. Germline CDR1 SGHRS, CDR2 YFSETQ. CDR3 nucleotides: TGCGCCAGCAGCTTGAGACAGGGTGGTGGGAATGAGCAGTTCTTC. Its protein product is CASSLRQGGGNEQFF.

The V gene is TRBV5-1, the J gene TRBJ1-1, with 12 bases that match TRBD1. In germline, CDR1 is SGHRS, CDR2 YFSETQ. V lost 1 base and J lost 1; bases outside the gene matches: 5. The CDR3 has 17 amino acids. In DNA form, the CDR3 reads TGCGCCAGCAGCTTGAGGGACAGGGGGCGGGGGAACACTGAAGCTTTCTTT. Translating it yields CASSLRDRGRGNTEAFF. The full variable domain, in which reference TRBV5-1 and TRBJ1-1 provide the parts outside the CDR3, is KAGVTQTPRYLIKTRGQQVTLSCSPISGHRSVSWYQQTPGQGLQFLFEYFSETQRNKGNFPGRFSGRQFSNSRSEMNVSTLELGDSALYLCASSLRDRGRGNTEAFFGQGTRLTVV.

The rearrangement joins TRBV5-4 to TRBJ2-3, with 11 bases matching TRBD2. J lost 4 bases, V lost 4 bases, and 11 bases had no gene match. Germline CDR1 SGHNT, CDR2 YYREEE (reference sequence). This CDR3 is 17 amino acids long. Written as DNA, the CDR3 is TGTGCCAGCAGCGCCCGAAAAACTAGCGGGGGACCAGATACGCAGTATTTT. Translation gives CASSARKTSGGPDTQYF.